What follows describes a single TCR beta chain. This entry is derived from a study of blood T cell repertoires in COVID-19. The study recruited people aged about 18 to 90 years across about two dozen US areas. Clones were read by immunoSEQ multiplex PCR, and TCRdb kept only the in-frame ones, dropping some. This sample carries 350,000 or so clones, almost 90% of them seen once, and the ten largest clones take approximately 1%. The CDR3 consists of 15 residues. The germline V gene has CDR1 MDHEN and CDR2 SYDVKM. V lost 6 bases to trimming and J lost 3 bases; unmatched junction nucleotides: 5. Source material: PBMCs or T cells enriched from blood (not recorded which). This chain joins TRBV28 and TRBJ2-1; 10 nucleotides agree with TRBD2. This TCR was recovered from a woman in her twenties or thirties who had been exposed to COVID-19. The CDR3 is CASSRGLAIYNEQFF. CDR3 coding DNA: TGTGCCAGCAGCCGGGGACTAGCGATCTACAATGAGCAGTTCTTC. The full variable domain, in which reference TRBV28 and TRBJ2-1 provide the parts outside the CDR3, is DVKVTQSSRYLVKRTGEKVFLECVQDMDHENMFWYRQDPGLGLRLIYFSYDVKMKEKGDIPEGYSVSREKKERFSLILESASTNQTSMYLCASSRGLAIYNEQFFGPGTRLTVL.